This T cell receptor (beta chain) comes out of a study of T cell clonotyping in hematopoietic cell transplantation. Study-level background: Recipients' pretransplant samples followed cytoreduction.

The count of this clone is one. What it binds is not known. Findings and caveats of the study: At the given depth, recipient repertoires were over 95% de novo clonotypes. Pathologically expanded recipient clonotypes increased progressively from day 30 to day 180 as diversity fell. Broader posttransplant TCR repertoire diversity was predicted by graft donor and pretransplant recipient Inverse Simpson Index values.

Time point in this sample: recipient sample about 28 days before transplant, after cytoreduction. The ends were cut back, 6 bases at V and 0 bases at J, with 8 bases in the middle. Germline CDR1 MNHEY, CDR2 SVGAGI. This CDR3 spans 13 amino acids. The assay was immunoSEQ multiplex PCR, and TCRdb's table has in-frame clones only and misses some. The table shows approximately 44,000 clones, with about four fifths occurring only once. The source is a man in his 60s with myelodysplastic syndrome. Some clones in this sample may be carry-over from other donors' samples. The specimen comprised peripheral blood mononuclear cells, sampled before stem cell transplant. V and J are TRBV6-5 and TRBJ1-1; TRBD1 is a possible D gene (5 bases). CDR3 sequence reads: CASSRRVNTEAFF. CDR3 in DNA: TGTGCCAGCAGCCGCAGGGTGAACACTGAAGCTTTCTTT.